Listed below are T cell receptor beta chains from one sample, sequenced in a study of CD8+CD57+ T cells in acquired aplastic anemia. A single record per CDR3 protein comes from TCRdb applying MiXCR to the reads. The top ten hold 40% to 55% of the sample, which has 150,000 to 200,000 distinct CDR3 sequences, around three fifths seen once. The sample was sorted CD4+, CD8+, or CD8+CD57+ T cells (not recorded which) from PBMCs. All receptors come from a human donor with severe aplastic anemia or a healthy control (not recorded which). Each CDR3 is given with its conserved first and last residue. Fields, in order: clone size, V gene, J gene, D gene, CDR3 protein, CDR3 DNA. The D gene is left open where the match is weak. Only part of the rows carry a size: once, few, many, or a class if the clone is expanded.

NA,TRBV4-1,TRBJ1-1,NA,CASSRDGTEAFF,TGCGCCAGCAGCCGGGACGGTACTGAAGCTTTCTTT
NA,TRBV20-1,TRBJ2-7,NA,CSAQIGLTSYEQYF,TGCAGTGCTCAGATTGGACTTACCTCCTACGAGCAGTACTTC
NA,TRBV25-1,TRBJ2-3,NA,CASRGQGRGDTDTQYF,TGTGCCAGCAGAGGTCAGGGGCGGGGAGACACAGATACGCAGTATTTT
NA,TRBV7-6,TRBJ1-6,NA,CASSPVVGGESPLHF,TGTGCCAGCAGCCCGGTCGTCGGAGGGGAATCACCCCTCCACTTT
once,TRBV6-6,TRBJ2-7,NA,CASSYSADYEQYF,TGTGCCAGCAGTTACTCTGCGGACTACGAGCAGTACTTC
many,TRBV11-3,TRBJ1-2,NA,CASSLDSTGDGYTF,TGTGCCAGCAGCTTAGATTCAACTGGGGATGGCTACACCTTC
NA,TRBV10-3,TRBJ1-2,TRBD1,CAISASGQRGGYTF,TGTGCCATCAGTGCCTCGGGACAGAGGGGTGGCTACACCTTC
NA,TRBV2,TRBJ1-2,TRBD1,CASSLGQGGYGHTF,TGTGCCAGCAGCCTTGGACAGGGGGGCTATGGCCACACCTTC
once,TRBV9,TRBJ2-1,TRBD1,CASSGGTGAYNEQFF,TGTGCCAGCAGCGGAGGGACAGGGGCCTACAATGAGCAGTTCTTC
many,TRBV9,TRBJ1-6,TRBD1,CASSYSGDSNSPLHF,TGTGCCAGCAGCTACTCCGGGGACAGCAATTCACCCCTCCACTTT
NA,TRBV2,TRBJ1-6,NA,CASSVGYSYNSPLHF,TGTGCCAGCAGTGTGGGTTACTCCTATAATTCACCCCTCCACTTT
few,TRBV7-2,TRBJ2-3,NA,CASSPTGYSSTDTQYF,TGTGCCAGCAGCCCCACGGGTTACTCTAGCACAGATACGCAGTATTTT
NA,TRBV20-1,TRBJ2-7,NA,CSARVSSSLDEQYF,TGCAGTGCTAGAGTTAGCAGTTCGTTAGACGAGCAGTACTTC
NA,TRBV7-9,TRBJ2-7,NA,CASSLAGRGSYEQYF,TGTGCCAGCAGCTTAGCCGGCAGAGGCTCCTACGAGCAGTACTTC
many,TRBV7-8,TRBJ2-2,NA,CASSPGTPAGELFF,TGTGCCAGCAGCCCCGGGACGCCGGCCGGGGAGCTGTTTTTT
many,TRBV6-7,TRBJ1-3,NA,CASSYVTSSGNTIYF,TGTGCCAGCAGTTACGTCACGAGCTCTGGAAACACCATATATTTT
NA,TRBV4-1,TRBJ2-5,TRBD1,CASSQEGTAFQETQYF,TGCGCCAGCAGCCAAGAAGGGACAGCCTTTCAAGAGACCCAGTACTTC
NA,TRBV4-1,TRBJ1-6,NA,CASSSDLTYNSPLHF,TGCGCCAGCAGCTCGGACCTAACCTATAATTCACCCCTCCACTTT
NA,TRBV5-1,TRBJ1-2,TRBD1,CASSSGTGIYGYTF,TGCGCCAGCAGTTCCGGGACAGGAATATATGGCTACACCTTC
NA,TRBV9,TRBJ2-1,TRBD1,CASSGGQVGNEQFF,TGTGCCAGCAGCGGGGGACAGGTGGGCAATGAGCAGTTCTTC
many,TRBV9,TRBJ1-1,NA,CASSVVPGADTEAFF,TGTGCCAGCAGCGTAGTTCCGGGGGCAGACACTGAAGCTTTCTTT
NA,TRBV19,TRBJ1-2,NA,CASSSQGLYTGYTF,TGTGCCAGTAGTTCCCAGGGGCTTTATACGGGCTACACCTTC
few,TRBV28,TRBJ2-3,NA,CASSSGQRLRIGTDTQYF,TGTGCCAGCAGTTCCGGACAGAGACTACGGATTGGCACAGATACGCAGTATTTT
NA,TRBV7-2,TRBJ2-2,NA,CASSSQGDGELFF,TGTGCCAGCAGCTCACAGGGAGACGGGGAGCTGTTTTTT
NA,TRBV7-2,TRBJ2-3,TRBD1,CASTRTGPDTQYF,TGTGCCAGCACTCGGACAGGGCCAGATACGCAGTATTTT
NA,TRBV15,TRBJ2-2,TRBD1,CATSRGTGINTGELFF,TGTGCCACCAGCAGAGGGACAGGGATCAACACCGGGGAGCTGTTTTTT
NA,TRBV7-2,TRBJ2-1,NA,CASSEEDNEQFF,TGTGCCAGCAGCGAGGAAGACAATGAGCAGTTCTTC
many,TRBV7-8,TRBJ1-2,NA,CASSLEARSYGYTF,TGTGCCAGCAGCTTAGAGGCAAGGAGCTATGGCTACACCTTC
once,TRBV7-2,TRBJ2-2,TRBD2,CASRPLAGKNTGELFF,TGTGCCAGCAGACCATTAGCGGGGAAAAACACCGGGGAGCTGTTTTTT
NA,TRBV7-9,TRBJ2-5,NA,CASSLGSTASRETQYF,TGTGCCAGCAGCTTAGGGTCGACAGCCTCTAGAGAGACCCAGTACTTC
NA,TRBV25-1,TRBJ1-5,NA,CASSQTGTHQPQHF,TGTGCCAGCAGTCAGACAGGAACTCATCAGCCCCAGCATTTT
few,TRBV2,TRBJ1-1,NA,CASSTTEAFF,TGTGCCAGCTCTACCACTGAAGCTTTCTTT
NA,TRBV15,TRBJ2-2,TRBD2,CATSRLAGGMLGTGELFF,TGTGCCACCAGCAGATTAGCGGGAGGGATGCTTGGGACCGGGGAGCTGTTTTTT
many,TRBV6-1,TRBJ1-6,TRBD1,CATDRGELAPLHF,TGTGCTACGGACAGGGGGGAGCTTGCACCCCTCCACTTT
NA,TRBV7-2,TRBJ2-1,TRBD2,CASSLHPRTSGVSYNEQFF,TGTGCCAGCAGCTTACACCCGCGGACTAGCGGCGTCTCCTACAATGAGCAGTTCTTC
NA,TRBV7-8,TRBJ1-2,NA,CASSRNGQFNYGYTF,TGTGCCAGCAGCCGAAACGGACAGTTCAACTATGGCTACACCTTC
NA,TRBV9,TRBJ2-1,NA,CASSLRMDEQFF,TGTGCCAGCAGTCTGAGGATGGATGAGCAGTTCTTC
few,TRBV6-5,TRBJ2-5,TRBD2,CASSDTGTSGQETQYF,TGTGCCAGCAGTGATACCGGGACTAGCGGCCAAGAGACCCAGTACTTC
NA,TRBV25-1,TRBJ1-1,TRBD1,CASRRTGGKAEAFF,TGTGCCAGCAGGAGGACAGGGGGAAAGGCTGAAGCTTTCTTT
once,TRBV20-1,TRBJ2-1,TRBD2,CSARFGLASNEQFF,TGCAGTGCTAGATTCGGACTAGCGTCCAATGAGCAGTTCTTC
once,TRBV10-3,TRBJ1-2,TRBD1,CAISERTGDSGYTF,TGTGCCATCAGTGAGCGGACAGGGGATTCTGGCTACACCTTC
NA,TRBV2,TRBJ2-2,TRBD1,CASRLNRGSTGELFF,TGTGCCAGCAGACTCAACAGGGGCTCCACCGGGGAGCTGTTTTTT
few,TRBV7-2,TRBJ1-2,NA,CASSRGGDYGYTF,TGTGCCAGCAGCCGAGGGGGGGACTATGGCTACACCTTC
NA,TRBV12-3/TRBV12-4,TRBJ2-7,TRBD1,CASTQTGGSSYEQYF,TGTGCCAGCACGCAAACAGGGGGAAGCTCCTACGAGCAGTACTTC
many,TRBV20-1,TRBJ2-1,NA,CSARGEASYEQFF,TGCAGTGCTAGAGGAGAGGCTAGCTATGAGCAGTTCTTC